This T cell receptor beta chain was recorded in a study of blood T cell repertoires in COVID-19. Study summary: T cells, B-cell-depleted T cells, or PBMCs provided the cDNA or gDNA that served as material.

Methods used by the authors: The authors estimated nucleated cell counts from reference gene primer amplification. Sequencing was performed with immunoSEQ multiplex PCR; in TCRdb, only in-frame clones are kept and a portion is missing. The V and J calls and the clone size are those of that table, but D and trimming were determined from the DNA. The sample shows 100,000 to 150,000 clones, approximately 88% of them seen only once. The V end lost 5 bases, the J end lost 4 bases, and 14 bases lay between the germline ends. Germline values: CDR1 SGHVS, CDR2 FNYEAQ. This CDR3 is built from 15 residues. The origin of this receptor is a woman aged 30 to 39 who had recovered from COVID-19. The rearrangement links TRBV7-6 to TRBJ2-2, with a possible D match to TRBD2 (7 bases). Specimen: peripheral blood. The chain's CDR3 is CASSATRGGTGELFF. As DNA, the CDR3 is TGTGCCAGCAGCGCGACTAGGGGGGGCACCGGGGAGCTGTTTTTT.